These 5 T cell receptor beta chains originate from one sample sequenced in a study of blood T cell repertoires in COVID-19. TCRdb's copy holds only in-frame clones and misses some; the assay was immunoSEQ multiplex PCR. This sample has about 220,000 clones, with 75% to 85% found just once. Sequencing input: peripheral blood. The receptor set was obtained from a woman in her seventies with COVID-19, enrolled during active disease.

The chain couples TRBV24-1 to TRBJ1-2; TRBD1 matches 11 bases. This CDR3 region has 15 residues. Per germline, CDR1 KGHDR and CDR2 SFDVKD. Unmatched junction bases numbered 4, after V lost 4 bases and J lost 4 bases. CDR3 in amino acids: CATSDRTGGGYGYTF. The CDR3, as DNA: TGTGCCACCAGTGACCGGACAGGGGGCGGCTATGGCTACACCTTC.

J is TRBJ2-3 and V is TRBV29-1; a weak D match, TRBD1 (5 bases). The CDR3 consists of 14 residues. The V and J ends lost 5 bases and 4 bases respectively, with 16 bases between them. Germline values: CDR1 SQVTM, CDR2 ANQGSEA. CDR3: CSVRGRWVSDTQYF. The CDR3 DNA reads TGCAGCGTTAGGGGCCGGTGGGTGTCAGATACGCAGTATTTT.

The gene calls are TRBV6-6 and TRBJ1-2; D perhaps matches TRBD1 (6 bases). The V and J ends lost 7 bases and 8 bases respectively, with 20 bases between them. Germline assignment: CDR1 MNHNY and CDR2 SVGAGI (reference sequence). This CDR3 contains 14 residues. The CDR3 here is CASTYGGARAGYTF. CDR3 sequence (DNA): TGTGCCAGCACCTACGGGGGGGCGCGGGCAGGCTACACCTTC.

This clone was seen a few times. The chain employs TRBV28 and TRBJ2-1, with D possibly being TRBD2 (6 bases). Trimming took off 5 bases at V and 9 bases at J, with 20 bases between the two ends. CDR1 MDHEN and CDR2 SYDVKM come from the germline V gene. This CDR3 contains 15 residues. The CDR3 is CASSPFGGGRGEQFF. CDR3 nucleotide sequence: TGTGCCAGCAGTCCTTTCGGGGGAGGACGCGGTGAGCAGTTCTTC. The full variable domain, rest sourced from reference TRBV28 and TRBJ2-1, is DVKVTQSSRYLVKRTGEKVFLECVQDMDHENMFWYRQDPGLGLRLIYFSYDVKMKEKGDIPEGYSVSREKKERFSLILESASTNQTSMYLCASSPFGGGRGEQFFGPGTRLTVL.

The chain couples TRBV19 to TRBJ1-4, with TRBD1 as a possible D gene (5 bases). CDR1 LNHDA and CDR2 SQIVND come from the germline V gene (reference sequence). V shed 3 bases and J shed 0 bases, with 14 bases lying between them. The CDR3 length is 17 residues. The CDR3 nucleotides are TGTGCCAGTAGTATGACAGAACGGGGGGCAACTAATGAAAAACTGTTTTTT. Its translation is CASSMTERGATNEKLFF.